This TCR beta chain was sequenced in a study of identifying expanded T cells in peripheral blood. Findings and limits, study-wide: Across healthy donors, higher total template counts meant significantly greater roughly two-week count variance. Differentially abundant clones: roughly 1.2 between replicates, approximately 15 at approximately two weeks, roughly 18 at four.

No infections or other immune events were documented during collection. CDR1 and CDR2 (germline): MNHNS, SASEGT. Trimming shortened V by 6 bases and J by 0 bases, and 12 bases separated the two germline ends. The CDR3 is 15 residues long. In the case of this clone: Antigen unknown.

Sequenced by immunoSEQ multiplex PCR; TCRdb stores in-frame clones only, minus some. The table has under 95,000 clones, approximately 89% seen once; the top ten hold around 2.7%. This TCR came from a person between 18 and 75 years old in good health. Sample: blood. The gene calls are TRBV6-1 and TRBJ1-5; maybe TRBD1 (6 bases). The CDR3 DNA sequence: TGTGCCAGCAGATTCAGGGGCGATAGCAATCAGCCCCAGCATTTT. Protein: CASRFRGDSNQPQHF.